What follows are 10 T cell receptor beta chains derived from one specimen sequenced in a study of neurological immune-mediated disorders. Time point noted: longitudinal time-point 3. TCRdb re-called the 5' RACE reads through MiXCR, storing one row per CDR3 protein. The repertoire holds 53,000 or so distinct CDR3 sequences, with roughly 8.8% as singletons. The specimen sequenced was PBMCs. The receptors shown here come from a woman aged 40 to 55 in good health.

This clonotype was seen repeatedly, ten times or more. The rearrangement joins TRBV3-1 to TRBJ2-1, with D perhaps matching TRBD1 (6 bases). The CDR3 totals 14 residues. V lost 7 bases to trimming and J lost 8 bases, with 18 bases between them. Germline V CDR1 and CDR2: LGHDT, YNNKEL (reference sequence). CDR3 nucleotide sequence: TGTGCCAGCACCGACCTAGGTGGGGGCCATGAGCAGTTCTTC. Amino acid sequence: CASTDLGGGHEQFF.

This clonotype was seen repeatedly, ten times or more. This chain connects TRBV7-2 to TRBJ1-1; no firm D call. This CDR3 is 15 amino acids long. Trimming left V 1 base short and J 1 base short, with 10 bases between. CDR1 and CDR2 (germline): SGHTA, FQGNSA. CDR3 residues: CASSLGPGGNTEAFF. The CDR3 DNA sequence: TGTGCCAGCAGCTTAGGGCCCGGCGGGAACACTGAAGCTTTCTTT.

Many counts were recorded for this clonotype. V and J are TRBV5-1 and TRBJ2-1; 11 nucleotides line up with TRBD2. V lost 4 bases, J lost 0 bases, and 6 bases stayed unmatched. This CDR3 has 17 residues. Germline values: CDR1 SGHRS, CDR2 YFSETQ. Here the CDR3 reads CASSGTSGLGSYNEQFF. CDR3 nucleotides: TGCGCCAGCAGCGGGACTAGCGGTTTGGGCTCCTACAATGAGCAGTTCTTC. Filled out from reference TRBV5-1 and TRBJ2-1, the complete variable domain reads KAGVTQTPRYLIKTRGQQVTLSCSPISGHRSVSWYQQTPGQGLQFLFEYFSETQRNKGNFPGRFSGRQFSNSRSEMNVSTLELGDSALYLCASSGTSGLGSYNEQFFGPGTRLTVL.

There are many counts of this clonotype. The genes are TRBV5-6 and TRBJ1-2, with no clear D. Germline lookup yields CDR1 SGHDT and CDR2 YYEEEE. The germline V and J ends were trimmed by 0 bases and 4 bases, with 4 bases remaining between them. This CDR3 comprises 12 residues. The CDR3 spells CASSLASYGYTF. The DNA of the CDR3 is TGTGCCAGCAGCTTGGCCAGCTATGGCTACACCTTC. Full variable domain (missing parts from reference TRBV5-6 and TRBJ1-2): DAGVTQSPTHLIKTRGQQVTLRCSPKSGHDTVSWYQQALGQGPQFIFQYYEEEERQRGNFPDRFSGHQFPNYSSELNVNALLLGDSALYLCASSLASYGYTFGSGTRLTVV.

This clonotype was counted many times. This chain joins TRBV7-2 and TRBJ2-1; a possible D gene is TRBD1 (6 bases). Trimming took off 0 bases at V and 2 bases at J, with 8 bases between the two ends. Germline values: CDR1 SGHTA, CDR2 FQGNSA. The CDR3 is 15 amino acids. CDR3 sequence: CASSLAGQPYNEQFF. As DNA, the CDR3 is TGTGCCAGCAGCTTAGCAGGACAGCCCTACAATGAGCAGTTCTTC.

This clonotype appeared many times. The chain recombines TRBV20-1 with TRBJ1-1; TRBD1 aligns across 10 bases. The CDR3 consists of 14 residues. The germline gives CDR1 DFQATT, CDR2 SNEGSKA (reference sequence). Unmatched junction bases numbered 6, after V lost 3 bases and J lost 5 bases. The CDR3 spells CSASRTGGFTEAFF. Here the CDR3 DNA reads TGCAGTGCTAGTAGGACAGGGGGATTTACTGAAGCTTTCTTT.

This clonotype was observed a handful of times. This chain uses TRBV4-2 with TRBJ2-1; 11 bases fit TRBD2. The CDR3 extends over 15 amino acids. Trimming removed 3 bases from V and 3 bases from J; junction bases left unmatched: 1. CDR1 LGHNA and CDR2 YNFKEQ come from the germline V gene. CDR3 DNA: TGTGCCAGCAGCCATGGGACTAGCGGCTACAATGAGCAGTTCTTC. It specifies CASSHGTSGYNEQFF.

The chain links TRBV29-1 to TRBJ2-2; TRBD1 is a possible D gene (6 bases). Between the trimmed V and J ends, which lost 7 bases and 2 bases, there was a span of 11 bases. Germline CDR1 is SQVTM and CDR2 is ANQGSEA. The CDR3 spans 13 residues. The CDR3 bases are TGCAGCGCCCGGGACACAAACACCGGGGAGCTGTTTTTT. This gives the protein CSARDTNTGELFF.

The V gene is TRBV5-1, the J gene TRBJ2-2; the D gene is possibly TRBD2 (6 bases). CDR3 length: 12 residues. Germline V gene lookup returns CDR1 SGHRS and CDR2 YFSETQ. Trimming shortened V by 4 bases and J by 8 bases, and 9 bases separated the two germline ends. The CDR3 region is CASSIAVGELFF. The CDR3 region has the DNA TGCGCCAGCAGCATAGCGGTAGGGGAGCTGTTTTTT. The full variable domain, with the rest looked up from reference TRBV5-1 and TRBJ2-2, is KAGVTQTPRYLIKTRGQQVTLSCSPISGHRSVSWYQQTPGQGLQFLFEYFSETQRNKGNFPGRFSGRQFSNSRSEMNVSTLELGDSALYLCASSIAVGELFFGEGSRLTVL.

This clonotype was found many times. The chain joins TRBV10-3 to TRBJ1-5; a possible D gene is TRBD1 (5 bases). V lost 2 bases to trimming and J lost 5 bases, with 10 bases between them. Germline values: CDR1 ENHRY, CDR2 SYGVKD. This CDR3 contains 14 residues. The CDR3 spells CAISEGAADQPQHF. Here the CDR3 DNA reads TGTGCCATCAGTGAGGGGGCAGCAGATCAGCCCCAGCATTTT.